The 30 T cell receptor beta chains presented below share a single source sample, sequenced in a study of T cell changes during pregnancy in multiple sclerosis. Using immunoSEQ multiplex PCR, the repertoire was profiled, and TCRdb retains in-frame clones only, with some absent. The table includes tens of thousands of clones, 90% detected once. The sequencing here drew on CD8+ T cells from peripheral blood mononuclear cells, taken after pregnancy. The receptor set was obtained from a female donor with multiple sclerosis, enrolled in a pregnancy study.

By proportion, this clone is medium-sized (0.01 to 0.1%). CDR3 amino acids: CAISESRDRLYGYTF. Here the CDR3 DNA reads TGTGCCATCAGTGAGTCCCGGGACAGGTTATATGGCTACACCTTC. The genes are TRBV10-3 and TRBJ1-2; 8 nucleotides align to TRBD1. The germline V gene encodes CDR1 ENHRY and CDR2 SYGVKD. V was clipped by 0 bases and J by 5 bases; unmatched bases: 5. This CDR3 region has 15 residues.

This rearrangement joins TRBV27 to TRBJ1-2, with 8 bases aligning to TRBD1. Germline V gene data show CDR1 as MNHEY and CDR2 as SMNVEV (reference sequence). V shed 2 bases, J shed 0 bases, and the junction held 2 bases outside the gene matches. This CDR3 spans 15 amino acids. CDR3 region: CASSLATGANYGYTF. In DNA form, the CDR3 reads TGTGCCAGCAGTTTAGCGACAGGGGCTAACTATGGCTACACCTTC.

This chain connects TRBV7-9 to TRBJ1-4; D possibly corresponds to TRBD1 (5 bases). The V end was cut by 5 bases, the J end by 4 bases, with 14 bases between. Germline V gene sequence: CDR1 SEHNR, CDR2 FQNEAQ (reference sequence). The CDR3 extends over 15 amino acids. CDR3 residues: CASSPSDSLNEKLFF. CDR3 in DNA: TGTGCCAGCAGCCCTTCCGACAGTCTTAATGAAAAACTGTTTTTT.

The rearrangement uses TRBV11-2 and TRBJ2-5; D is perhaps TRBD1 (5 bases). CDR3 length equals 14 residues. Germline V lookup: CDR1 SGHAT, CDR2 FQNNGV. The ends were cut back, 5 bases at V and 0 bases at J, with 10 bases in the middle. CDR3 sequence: CASSLGAYQETQYF. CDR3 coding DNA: TGTGCCAGCAGCCTTGGGGCGTACCAAGAGACCCAGTACTTC.

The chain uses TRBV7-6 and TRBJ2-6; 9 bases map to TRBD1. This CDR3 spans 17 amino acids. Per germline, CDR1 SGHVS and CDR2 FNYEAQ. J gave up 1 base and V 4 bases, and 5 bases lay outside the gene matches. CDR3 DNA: TGTGCCAGCAGCTCAGACGGGACAGGGTCTGGGGCCAACGTCCTGACTTTC. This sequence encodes CASSSDGTGSGANVLTF.

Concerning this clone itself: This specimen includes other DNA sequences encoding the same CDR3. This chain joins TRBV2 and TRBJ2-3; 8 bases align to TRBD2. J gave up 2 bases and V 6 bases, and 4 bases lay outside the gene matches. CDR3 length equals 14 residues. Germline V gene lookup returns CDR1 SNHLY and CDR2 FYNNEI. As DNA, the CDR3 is TGTGCCAGCAGGGTAGCGGGATACACAGATACGCAGTATTTT. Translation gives CASRVAGYTDTQYF.

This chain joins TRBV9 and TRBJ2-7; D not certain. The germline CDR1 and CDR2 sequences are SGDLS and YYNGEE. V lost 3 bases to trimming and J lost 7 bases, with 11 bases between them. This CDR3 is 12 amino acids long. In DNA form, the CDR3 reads TGTGCCAGCAGCGACCGCCCGGGTGAGCAGTACTTC. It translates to CASSDRPGEQYF.

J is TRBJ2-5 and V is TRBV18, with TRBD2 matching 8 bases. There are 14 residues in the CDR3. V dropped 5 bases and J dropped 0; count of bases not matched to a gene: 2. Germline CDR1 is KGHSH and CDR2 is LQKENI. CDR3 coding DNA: TGTGCCAGCTCAAGTAGCGGGAACCAAGAGACCCAGTACTTC. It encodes CASSSSGNQETQYF.

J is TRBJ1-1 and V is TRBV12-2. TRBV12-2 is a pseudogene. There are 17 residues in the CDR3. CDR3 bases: TGTGCAAGTCGCTTAGTAGGGGAGGCAGGCCGGAACACTGAAGCTTTCTTT. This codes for CASRLVGEAGRNTEAFF.

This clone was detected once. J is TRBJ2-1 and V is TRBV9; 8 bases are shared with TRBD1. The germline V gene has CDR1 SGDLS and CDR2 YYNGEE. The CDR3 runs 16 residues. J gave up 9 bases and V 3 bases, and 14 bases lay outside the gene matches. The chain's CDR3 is CASSGTRAGGEGEQFF. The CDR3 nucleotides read TGTGCCAGCAGCGGAACTAGGGCAGGGGGCGAAGGTGAGCAGTTCTTC. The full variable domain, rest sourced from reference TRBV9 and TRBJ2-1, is DSGVTQTPKHLITATGQRVTLRCSPRSGDLSVYWYQQSLDQGLQFLIQYYNGEERAKGNILERFSAQQFPDLHSELNLSSLELGDSALYFCASSGTRAGGEGEQFFGPGTRLTVL.

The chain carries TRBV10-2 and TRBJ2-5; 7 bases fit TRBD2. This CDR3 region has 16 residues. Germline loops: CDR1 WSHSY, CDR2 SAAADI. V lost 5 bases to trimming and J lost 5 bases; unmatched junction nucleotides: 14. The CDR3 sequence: CASSMGPPGGGETQYF. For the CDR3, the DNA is TGCGCCAGCAGTATGGGACCCCCCGGCGGGGGTGAGACCCAGTACTTC.

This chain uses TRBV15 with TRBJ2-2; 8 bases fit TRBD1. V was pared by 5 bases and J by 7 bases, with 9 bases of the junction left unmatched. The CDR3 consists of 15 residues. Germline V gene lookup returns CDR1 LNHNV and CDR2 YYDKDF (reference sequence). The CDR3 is CATSSQDRAGGELFF. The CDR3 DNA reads TGTGCCACCAGCTCACAGGACAGGGCGGGCGGGGAGCTGTTTTTT.

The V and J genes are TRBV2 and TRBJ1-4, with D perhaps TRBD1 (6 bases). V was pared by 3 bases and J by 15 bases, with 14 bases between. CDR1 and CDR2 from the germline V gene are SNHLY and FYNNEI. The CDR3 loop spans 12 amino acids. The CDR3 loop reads CASSESTGRVFF. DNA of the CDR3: TGTGCCAGCAGTGAGTCGACAGGAAGGGTGTTTTTT.

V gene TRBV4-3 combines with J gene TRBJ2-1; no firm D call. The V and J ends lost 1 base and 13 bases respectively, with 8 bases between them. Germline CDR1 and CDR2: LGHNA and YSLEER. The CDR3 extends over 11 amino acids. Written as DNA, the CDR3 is TGCGCCAGCAGCCAAGGCCAGTCACAGTTCTTC. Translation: CASSQGQSQFF.

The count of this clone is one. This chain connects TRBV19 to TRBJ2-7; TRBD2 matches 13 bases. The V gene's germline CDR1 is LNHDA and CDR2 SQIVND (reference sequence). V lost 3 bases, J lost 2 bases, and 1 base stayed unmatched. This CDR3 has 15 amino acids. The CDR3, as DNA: TGTGCCAGTAGTATGGGACTAGCGGGGACCTACGAGCAGTACTTC. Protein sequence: CASSMGLAGTYEQYF.

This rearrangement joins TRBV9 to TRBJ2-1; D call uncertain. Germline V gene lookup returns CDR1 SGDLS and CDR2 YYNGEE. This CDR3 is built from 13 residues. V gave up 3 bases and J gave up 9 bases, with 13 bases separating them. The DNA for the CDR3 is TGTGCCAGCAGCGCCGGGTCAGTGGTTGAGCAGTTCTTC. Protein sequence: CASSAGSVVEQFF.

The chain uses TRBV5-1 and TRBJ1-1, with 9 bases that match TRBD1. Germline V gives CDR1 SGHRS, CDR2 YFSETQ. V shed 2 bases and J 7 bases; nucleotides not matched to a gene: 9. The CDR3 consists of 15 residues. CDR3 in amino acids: CASSLTQGATLEAFF. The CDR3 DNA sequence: TGCGCCAGCAGCTTAACACAGGGGGCTACCCTTGAAGCTTTCTTT. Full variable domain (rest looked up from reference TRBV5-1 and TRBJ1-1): KAGVTQTPRYLIKTRGQQVTLSCSPISGHRSVSWYQQTPGQGLQFLFEYFSETQRNKGNFPGRFSGRQFSNSRSEMNVSTLELGDSALYLCASSLTQGATLEAFFGQGTRLTVV.

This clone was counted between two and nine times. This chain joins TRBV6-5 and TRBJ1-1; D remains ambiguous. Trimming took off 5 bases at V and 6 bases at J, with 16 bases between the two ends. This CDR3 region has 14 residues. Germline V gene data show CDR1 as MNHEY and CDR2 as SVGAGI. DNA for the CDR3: TGTGCCAGCAGTAAGATTCAGGCGGAGGCTGAAGCTTTCTTT. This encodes CASSKIQAEAEAFF.

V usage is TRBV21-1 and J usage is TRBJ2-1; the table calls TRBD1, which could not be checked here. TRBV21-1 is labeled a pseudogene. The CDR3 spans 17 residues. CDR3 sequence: CASSKRVTRGLGNEQFF. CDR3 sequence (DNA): TGTGCCAGCAGCAAACGGGTTACCAGGGGGCTGGGCAATGAGCAGTTCTTC.

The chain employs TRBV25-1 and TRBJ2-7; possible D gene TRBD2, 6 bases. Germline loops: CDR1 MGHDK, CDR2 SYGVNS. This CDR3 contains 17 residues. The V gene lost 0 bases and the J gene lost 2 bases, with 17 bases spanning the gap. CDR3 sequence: CASSEYGGRMGPYEQYF. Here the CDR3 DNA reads TGTGCCAGCAGTGAATACGGAGGGCGAATGGGTCCCTACGAGCAGTACTTC.

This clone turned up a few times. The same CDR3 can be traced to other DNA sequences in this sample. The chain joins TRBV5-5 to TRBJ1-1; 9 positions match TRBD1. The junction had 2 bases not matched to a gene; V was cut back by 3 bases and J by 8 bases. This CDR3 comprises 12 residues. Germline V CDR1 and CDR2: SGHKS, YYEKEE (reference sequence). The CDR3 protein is CASSWTGEEAFF. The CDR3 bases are TGTGCCAGCAGCTGGACAGGGGAGGAAGCTTTCTTT.

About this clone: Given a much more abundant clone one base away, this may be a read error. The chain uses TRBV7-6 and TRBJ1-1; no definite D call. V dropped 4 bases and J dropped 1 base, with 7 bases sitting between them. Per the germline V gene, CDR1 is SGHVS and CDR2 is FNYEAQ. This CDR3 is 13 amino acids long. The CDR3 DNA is TGTGCCAGCAGCTCCATAGAGAACACTGAAGCTTTCTTT. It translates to CASSSIENTEAFF.

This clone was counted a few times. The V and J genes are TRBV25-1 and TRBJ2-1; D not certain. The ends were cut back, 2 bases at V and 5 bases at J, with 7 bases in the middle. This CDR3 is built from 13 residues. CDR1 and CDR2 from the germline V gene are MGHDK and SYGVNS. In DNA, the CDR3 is TGTGCCAGCAGTGAACAGGAACACAATGAGCAGTTCTTC. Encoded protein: CASSEQEHNEQFF.

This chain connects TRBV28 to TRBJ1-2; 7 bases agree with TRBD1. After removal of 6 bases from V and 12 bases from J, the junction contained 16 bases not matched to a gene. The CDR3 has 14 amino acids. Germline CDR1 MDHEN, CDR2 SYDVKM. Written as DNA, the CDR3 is TGTGCCAGCAGCCCCGGTCGACAGGGCCAGGTTCACACCTTC. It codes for CASSPGRQGQVHTF.

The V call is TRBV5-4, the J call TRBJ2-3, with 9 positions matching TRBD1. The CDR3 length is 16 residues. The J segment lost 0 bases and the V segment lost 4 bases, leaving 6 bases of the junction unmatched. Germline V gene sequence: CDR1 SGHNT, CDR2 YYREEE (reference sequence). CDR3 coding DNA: TGTGCCAGCAGCGACGGGACAGGGCAGAGCACAGATACGCAGTATTTT. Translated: CASSDGTGQSTDTQYF.

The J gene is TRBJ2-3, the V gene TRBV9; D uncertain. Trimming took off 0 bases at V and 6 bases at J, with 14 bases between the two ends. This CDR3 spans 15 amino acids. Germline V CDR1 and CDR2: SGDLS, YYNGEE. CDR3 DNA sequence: TGTGCCAGCAGCGTAGGAGGTCTCCTCATGGATACGCAGTATTTT. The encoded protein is CASSVGGLLMDTQYF.

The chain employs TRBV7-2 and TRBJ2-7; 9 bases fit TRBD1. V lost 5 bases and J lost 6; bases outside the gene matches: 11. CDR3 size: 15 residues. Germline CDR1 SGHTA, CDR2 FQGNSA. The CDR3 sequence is CASSRFGTGNPEQYF. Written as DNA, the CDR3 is TGTGCCAGCAGCCGTTTCGGGACAGGGAACCCCGAGCAGTACTTC.

This CDR3 is CASKDYGNTEAFF. CDR3 nucleotide sequence: TGTGCTTCAAAGGACTACGGGAACACTGAAGCTTTCTTT. The chain has TRBV25-1 and TRBJ1-1, with D hard to call. The germline CDR1 and CDR2 sequences are MGHDK and SYGVNS. The CDR3 covers 13 residues.

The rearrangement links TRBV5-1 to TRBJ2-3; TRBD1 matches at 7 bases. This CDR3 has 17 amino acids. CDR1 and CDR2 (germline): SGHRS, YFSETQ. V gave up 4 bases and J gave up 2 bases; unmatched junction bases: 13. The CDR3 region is CASSLRTGAMFTDTQYF. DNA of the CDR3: TGCGCCAGCAGCCTTAGGACAGGAGCGATGTTCACAGATACGCAGTATTTT.

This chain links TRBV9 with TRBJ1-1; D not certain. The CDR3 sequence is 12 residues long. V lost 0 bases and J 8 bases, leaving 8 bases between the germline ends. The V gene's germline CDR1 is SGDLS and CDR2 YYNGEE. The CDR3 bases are TGTGCCAGCAGCGTAGTGGCGGGGGAAGCTTTCTTT. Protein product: CASSVVAGEAFF.